This entry lists 2 T cell receptor beta chains sequenced from one sample in a study of CD4 and CD8 cells across lung adenocarcinoma regions. TCRdb fed the PCR reads into MiXCR, producing one record per CDR3 protein. The sample yields 9,000 to 10,000 distinct CDR3 sequences, roughly 46% seen once. Specimen: CD4+ T cells from the margin of a lung tumor. The receptors were sampled from a male donor with lung adenocarcinoma. The CD4 and CD8 labels of this study may be unreliable.

This clonotype was picked up a small number of times. The V call is TRBV3-1, the J call TRBJ2-6; 7 bases are shared with TRBD2. The CDR3 covers 19 residues. J was trimmed by 0 bases and V by 2 bases; bases with no gene match: 10. Germline CDR1 is LGHDT and CDR2 is YNNKEL (reference sequence). CDR3 in amino acids: CASSQYQPGGASGANVLTF. The DNA of the CDR3 is TGTGCCAGCAGCCAATACCAACCGGGAGGCGCCTCTGGGGCCAACGTCCTGACTTTC.

This clonotype has more than one count but fewer than ten. The chain has TRBV6-5 and TRBJ2-5, with 8 bases that match TRBD1. The last part of the DNA fits TRBJ2-7 better; the J call may be wrong. The CDR3 covers 15 residues. In germline, CDR1 is MNHEY, CDR2 SVGAGI. This CDR3 reads CASSYSTGAGYEQYF. CDR3 in DNA: TGTGCCAGCAGTTACTCGACAGGGGCAGGCTACGAGCAGTACTTC.